The rows below give T cell receptor beta chains drawn from one sample of a study of T-cell memory formation after mild COVID-19. TCRdb recomputed calls from the 5' RACE reads with MiXCR, one row per CDR3 protein. This table has 350,000 to 500,000 distinct CDR3 sequences, less than 25% appearing once. Source material: PBMCs or a T cell subset sorted from them (not recorded which). These receptors originate from an adult woman who had mild COVID-19 (a few samples of this study predate the infection). Cell type and time point are not known. Both conserved end residues are part of each CDR3. D genes are given only for firm matches. Some rows have no size entry. The others give once, few or many, or a class for an expanded clone.

clone_size,j_call,d_call,v_call,cdr3_nt,cdr3_aa
few,TRBJ1-1,TRBD1,TRBV11-2,TGTGCCAGCAGCTTCGGACAGGGGTATCTCTTAGGGAACACTGAAGCTTTCTTT,CASSFGQGYLLGNTEAFF
NA,TRBJ2-7,NA,TRBV7-9,TGTGCCACTGTCGGATCCCCCTCTTCGGGCGAGCAGTACTTC,CATVGSPSSGEQYF
few,TRBJ1-2,NA,TRBV25-1,TGTGCCAGCAGTGAAGGTGGGAGTAACTATGGCTACACCTTC,CASSEGGSNYGYTF
few,TRBJ2-1,NA,TRBV25-1,TGTGCCAGCAGTGTAGATATGAATGAGCAGTTCTTC,CASSVDMNEQFF
few,TRBJ1-2,TRBD1,TRBV7-9,TGTGCCAGCAGCAAGGACAGGGTCTATGGCTACACCTTC,CASSKDRVYGYTF
few,TRBJ2-1,NA,TRBV18,TGTGCCAGCTCACCTAACCGCGGGTCCACCTACAATGAGCAGTTCTTC,CASSPNRGSTYNEQFF
few,TRBJ2-6,NA,TRBV29-1,TGCAGCGTTGAAGGTGGGGGGGCCCCAGAGGCCAACGTCCTGACTTTC,CSVEGGGAPEANVLTF
NA,TRBJ2-3,TRBD2,TRBV12-3/TRBV12-4,TGTGCCAGCAGTTTAGGGTCGGGGGGGCTCACAGATACGCAGTATTTT,CASSLGSGGLTDTQYF
few,TRBJ1-1,NA,TRBV6-2/TRBV6-3,TGTGCCAGCAAGAAGCTGGGTCGGAACACTGAAGCTTTCTTT,CASKKLGRNTEAFF
NA,TRBJ2-7,TRBD2,TRBV11-2,TGTGCCAGCAGCTTAGAACTAGCGGACTCCTACGAGCAGTACTTC,CASSLELADSYEQYF
few,TRBJ2-7,NA,TRBV10-3,TGTGCCATCAGTGAGTTGGGGCTCCCTTCCTACGAGCAGTACTTC,CAISELGLPSYEQYF
few,TRBJ2-5,TRBD1,TRBV28,TGTGCCAGCAGTTTCCGGACAGGGAAGGAGACCCAGTACTTC,CASSFRTGKETQYF
NA,TRBJ2-2,TRBD1,TRBV12-3/TRBV12-4,TGTGCCAGCAGCATACGACAGGGGGCGGTCGGGGAGCTGTTTTTT,CASSIRQGAVGELFF
NA,TRBJ1-1,NA,TRBV12-3/TRBV12-4,TGTGCCAGCAGCCAGCCCCCAGGGATAGCTGAAGCTTTCTTT,CASSQPPGIAEAFF
few,TRBJ1-2,NA,TRBV5-6,TGTGCCAGCAGCACAGACACCTATGGCTACACCTTC,CASSTDTYGYTF
few,TRBJ2-1,TRBD2,TRBV18,TGTGCCAGCTCACAGTACGATAGCGGGGCGAATGAGCAGTTCTTC,CASSQYDSGANEQFF
few,TRBJ1-5,TRBD1,TRBV6-2/TRBV6-3,TGTGCCAGCAGTTGGACAGGGGCTTATCAGCCCCAGCATTTT,CASSWTGAYQPQHF
NA,TRBJ2-2,NA,TRBV24-1,TGTGCCACCAGTGAACTAGGGGAGCTGTTTTTT,CATSELGELFF
NA,TRBJ1-2,TRBD1,TRBV12-3/TRBV12-4,TGTGCCAGCAGTAACGGACAGGGTAGTAGCATCTATGGCTACACCTTC,CASSNGQGSSIYGYTF
few,TRBJ2-6,NA,TRBV27,TGTGCCAGCAGCCAACCCGCCTCTGGGGCCAACGTCCTGACTTTC,CASSQPASGANVLTF